Listed here are 32 T cell receptor beta chains from one sample, sequenced in a study of T cell repertoires in cytomegalovirus infection. Their recognized antigens are unknown. TCRdb re-called the reads with MiXCR, one entry per CDR3 protein. The table has just under 500,000 distinct CDR3 sequences, roughly a third seen once. The sample consisted of cultured PBMCs, taken from culture after CMV antigen stimulation. These receptors were taken from a human donor in good health (CMV status not recorded). Some clones in this sample may be carry-over from other donors' samples.

The chain combines TRBV12-3 or TRBV12-4 with TRBJ1-4; TRBD1 matches at 11 bases. This CDR3 is built from 14 residues. V lost 6 bases and J lost 7; bases outside the gene matches: 4. DNA for the CDR3: TGTGCCAGCAGACCGGGACAGGGGGTTGAAAAACTGTTTTTT. This encodes CASRPGQGVEKLFF.

This clonotype was seen more than once but under ten times. The J gene is TRBJ1-1, the V gene TRBV12-3 or TRBV12-4; D gene ambiguous. Between the trimmed V and J ends, which lost 3 bases and 0 bases, there was a span of 8 bases. This CDR3 is 14 amino acids long. The CDR3 sequence: CASSFNGVNTEAFF. The CDR3 DNA reads as TGTGCCAGCAGTTTCAACGGAGTGAACACTGAAGCTTTCTTT.

The sample holds a few counts of this clonotype. The J gene is TRBJ2-1, the V gene TRBV18; 7 bases line up with TRBD2. In germline, CDR1 is KGHSH, CDR2 LQKENI. The CDR3 totals 16 residues. The trim removed 0 bases at V and 5 bases at J, leaving 7 bases unmatched. The CDR3 DNA is TGTGCCAGCTCACCACCGGGGCGGGAGTTCGACAATGAGCAGTTCTTC. Its protein is CASSPPGREFDNEQFF. Full variable domain (remainder filled in from reference TRBV18 and TRBJ2-1): NAGVMQNPRHLVRRRGQEARLRCSPMKGHSHVYWYRQLPEEGLKFMVYLQKENIIDESGMPKERFSAEFPKEGPSILRIQQVVRGDSAAYFCASSPPGREFDNEQFFGPGTRLTVL.

CDR3 protein: CASSLAKGPIFHDGYTF. CDR3 DNA: TGTGCCAGCAGCTTAGCGAAGGGGCCTATATTCCATGATGGCTACACCTTC. The V and J genes are TRBV7-2 and TRBJ1-2; maybe TRBD1 (5 bases). The germline V and J ends were trimmed by 0 bases and 6 bases, with 20 bases remaining between them. The CDR3 length is 17 residues. Germline V gene data show CDR1 as SGHTA and CDR2 as FQGNSA. Full variable domain (remainder filled in from reference TRBV7-2 and TRBJ1-2): GAGVSQSPSNKVTEKGKDVELRCDPISGHTALYWYRQSLGQGLEFLIYFQGNSAPDKSGLPSDRFSAERTGGSVSTLTIQRTQQEDSAVYLCASSLAKGPIFHDGYTFGSGTRLTVV.

This CDR3 reads CASSFLARAFF. The CDR3 DNA is TGTGCCAGCAGTTTCCTGGCAAGAGCTTTCTTT. The V and J genes are TRBV28 and TRBJ1-1; D unresolved. Germline V gene sequence: CDR1 MDHEN, CDR2 SYDVKM. V dropped 3 bases and J dropped 10 bases, with 9 bases sitting between them. This CDR3 has 11 residues.

This clonotype has a handful of counts. The rearrangement joins TRBV5-5 to TRBJ2-1; 10 bases are shared with TRBD2. The CDR3 totals 15 residues. Per the germline V gene, CDR1 is SGHKS and CDR2 is YYEKEE (reference sequence). V gave up 4 bases and J gave up 5 bases; unmatched junction bases: 6. CDR3 DNA sequence: TGTGCCAGCAGCCCTAGCGGGAGCCCCAACAATGAGCAGTTCTTC. Protein product: CASSPSGSPNNEQFF. Complete variable domain (other parts from reference TRBV5-5 and TRBJ2-1): DAGVTQSPTHLIKTRGQQVTLRCSPISGHKSVSWYQQVLGQGPQFIFQYYEKEERGRGNFPDRFSARQFPNYSSELNVNALLLGDSALYLCASSPSGSPNNEQFFGPGTRLTVL.

The chain joins TRBV28 to TRBJ2-7; possible D gene TRBD2, 6 bases. The CDR3 is made up of 13 amino acids. Trimming cost V 5 bases and J 12 bases, with 20 bases left between them. The germline CDR1 and CDR2 sequences are MDHEN and SYDVKM. CDR3 sequence (DNA): TGTGCCAGCAGTCTGACCCCACGGGACGGGGGGTACTTC. Translated: CASSLTPRDGGYF.

This clonotype was observed a few times. The chain has TRBV11-2 and TRBJ1-2, with D possibly being TRBD1 (5 bases). Per germline, CDR1 SGHAT and CDR2 FQNNGV. Trimming cost V 5 bases and J 4 bases, with 11 bases left between them. The CDR3 is made up of 13 amino acids. CDR3 amino acids: CASSKWDGYGYTF. The DNA of the CDR3 is TGTGCCAGCAGCAAATGGGACGGCTATGGCTACACCTTC.

CDR3 region: CASSLVGGPTGELFF. As DNA, the CDR3 is TGTGCCAGCAGCTTAGTGGGGGGCCCCACCGGGGAGCTGTTTTTT. The rearrangement uses TRBV11-2 and TRBJ2-2; D possibly uses TRBD1 or TRBD2 (6 bases each). The germline V gene has CDR1 SGHAT and CDR2 FQNNGV. The length of the CDR3 is 15 residues. V lost 1 base and J 4 bases, leaving 10 bases between the germline ends.

The V and J genes are TRBV7-2 and TRBJ2-5, with D possibly being TRBD2 (6 bases). Germline lookup yields CDR1 SGHTA and CDR2 FQGNSA. The CDR3 consists of 15 residues. The V and J ends lost 3 bases and 2 bases respectively, with 13 bases between them. Here the CDR3 reads CASSLGGAGQETQYF. CDR3 DNA: TGTGCCAGCAGCTTGGGCGGGGCAGGACAAGAGACCCAGTACTTC. The whole variable domain, filled in from reference TRBV7-2 and TRBJ2-5, reads GAGVSQSPSNKVTEKGKDVELRCDPISGHTALYWYRQSLGQGLEFLIYFQGNSAPDKSGLPSDRFSAERTGGSVSTLTIQRTQQEDSAVYLCASSLGGAGQETQYFGPGTRLLVL.

This clonotype came up a few times. The chain combines TRBV15 with TRBJ1-6; 7 bases are a match to TRBD1. V was pared by 3 bases and J by 9 bases, with 8 bases of the junction left unmatched. Germline CDR1 reads LNHNV; CDR2 reads YYDKDF (reference sequence). CDR3 length equals 15 residues. The CDR3 region is CATSRRTGSGSPLHF. The CDR3 bases are TGTGCCACCAGCAGGAGGACAGGATCCGGTTCACCCCTCCACTTT.

This clonotype appeared many times. V usage is TRBV7-2 and J usage is TRBJ2-3; TRBD2 aligns across 11 bases. This CDR3 region has 15 residues. V shed 1 base, J shed 6 bases, and the junction held 3 bases outside the gene matches. Germline CDR1 is SGHTA and CDR2 is FQGNSA. The CDR3 DNA is TGTGCCAGCAGCTTAGGTCCTAGCGGGGGGGATACGCAGTATTTT. As protein: CASSLGPSGGDTQYF.

V gene TRBV12-3 or TRBV12-4 combines with J gene TRBJ2-5, with D possibly TRBD2 on 6 matching bases. This CDR3 comprises 17 residues. V lost 4 bases and J 1 base, leaving 19 bases between the germline ends. In nucleotides, the CDR3 is TGTGCCAGCAGTTCTCGGGTTAGGAGGGAATCCCAAGAGACCCAGTACTTC. It is translated as CASSSRVRRESQETQYF.

The sample holds a few counts of this clonotype. The chain is built from TRBV7-2 and TRBJ2-7; possibly TRBD2 for D (6 bases). The CDR3 covers 16 residues. Trimming shortened V by 1 base and J by 3 bases, and 16 bases separated the two germline ends. Germline V gene lookup returns CDR1 SGHTA and CDR2 FQGNSA. The CDR3 loop reads CASSLVISGALYEQYF. In DNA, the CDR3 is TGTGCCAGCAGCTTAGTGATTAGCGGAGCCCTCTACGAGCAGTACTTC.

This clonotype was counted only a few times. The J gene is TRBJ2-1, the V gene TRBV20-1; TRBD2 matches at 7 bases. The trim removed 5 bases at V and 5 bases at J, leaving 9 bases unmatched. The CDR3 covers 14 residues. CDR1 is DFQATT and CDR2 is SNEGSKA in the germline V gene (reference sequence). The CDR3 is CSAGSVRGDNEQFF. The CDR3 region has the DNA TGCAGTGCTGGGTCGGTTCGGGGGGACAATGAGCAGTTCTTC.

The genes are TRBV6-5 and TRBJ2-6, with D perhaps matching TRBD2 (6 bases). Germline V gene lookup returns CDR1 MNHEY and CDR2 SVGAGI. CDR3 length: 19 residues. V lost 0 bases and J 0 bases, leaving 15 bases between the germline ends. The CDR3 is CASSYSLAGRHSGANVLTF. DNA for the CDR3: TGTGCCAGCAGTTACTCATTGGCAGGGAGGCACTCTGGGGCCAACGTCCTGACTTTC.

The chain links TRBV28 to TRBJ1-5; D is unresolved. The CDR3 is 14 amino acids. Germline V CDR1 and CDR2: MDHEN, SYDVKM. The germline V and J ends were trimmed by 1 base and 7 bases, with 11 bases remaining between them. Here the CDR3 reads CASSLFPDYQPQHF. The CDR3 DNA follows: TGTGCCAGCAGTTTATTTCCAGACTACCAGCCCCAGCATTTT.

This rearrangement joins TRBV28 to TRBJ1-2; no firm D call. CDR1 and CDR2 (germline): MDHEN, SYDVKM. CDR3 length equals 15 residues. The V and J ends lost 2 bases and 2 bases respectively, with 12 bases between them. CDR3 loop: CASSLTGNPNYGYTF. CDR3 DNA sequence: TGTGCCAGCAGTTTAACGGGGAACCCAAACTATGGCTACACCTTC.

This chain connects TRBV12-3 or TRBV12-4 to TRBJ2-1; perhaps TRBD1 as D (6 bases). V was trimmed by 5 bases and J by 6 bases, leaving 14 bases between them. This CDR3 has 14 residues. The CDR3 sequence: CASSPYPDSNEQFF. The CDR3 DNA is TGTGCCAGCAGTCCATACCCGGACAGCAATGAGCAGTTCTTC.

This clonotype occurred a few times. The CDR3 region has the DNA TGTGCCACCCGGGGACAGAAGAACACCGGGGAGCTGTTTTTT. Its translation: CATRGQKNTGELFF. J is TRBJ2-2 and V is TRBV19, with TRBD1 matching 7 bases. CDR1 LNHDA and CDR2 SQIVND come from the germline V gene (reference sequence). This CDR3 region has 14 residues. Trimming at V came to 10 bases and at J to 1 base, leaving 6 bases not matched to a gene.

This sequence joins TRBV28 and TRBJ1-4, with D possibly matching TRBD1 (5 bases). The CDR3 consists of 14 residues. In germline, CDR1 is MDHEN, CDR2 SYDVKM. With 8 bases removed from V and 4 bases from J, the gap between germline ends came to 14 bases. CDR3 loop: CASRPGGNNEKLFF. CDR3 nucleotide sequence: TGTGCCAGCCGACCCGGGGGAAATAATGAAAAACTGTTTTTT.

This clonotype has a handful of counts. The chain employs TRBV18 and TRBJ1-5; D is possibly TRBD1 (5 bases). In germline, CDR1 is KGHSH, CDR2 LQKENI. With 3 bases removed from V and 2 bases from J, the gap between germline ends came to 14 bases. The CDR3 is 16 amino acids. The CDR3 DNA follows: TGTGCCAGCTCACCCCCCGGGACGAGGGGCAATCAGCCCCAGCATTTT. Translated, it gives CASSPPGTRGNQPQHF. Complete variable domain (other parts from reference TRBV18 and TRBJ1-5): NAGVMQNPRHLVRRRGQEARLRCSPMKGHSHVYWYRQLPEEGLKFMVYLQKENIIDESGMPKERFSAEFPKEGPSILRIQQVVRGDSAAYFCASSPPGTRGNQPQHFGDGTRLSIL.

V is TRBV15 and J is TRBJ1-5; 9 positions match TRBD1. The CDR3 covers 16 residues. V trimming: 2 bases; J trimming: 7 bases; junction bases outside the gene matches: 9. From germline, CDR1 is LNHNV and CDR2 YYDKDF (reference sequence). In DNA, the CDR3 is TGTGCCACCAGCAGAACCGGGACAGGGCAAGGACAGCCCCAGCATTTT. Translated: CATSRTGTGQGQPQHF.

J is TRBJ1-6 and V is TRBV20-1, with a weak D call TRBD1 (5 bases). The CDR3 has 15 residues. The V gene lost 0 bases and the J gene lost 9 bases, with 15 bases spanning the gap. The germline V gene encodes CDR1 DFQATT and CDR2 SNEGSKA (reference sequence). This CDR3 is CSARDRDHIGSPLHF. The CDR3, as DNA: TGCAGTGCTAGAGACCGGGACCACATAGGTTCACCCCTCCACTTT.

This clonotype was seen at least ten times. The genes are TRBV2 and TRBJ2-5; D unresolved. Germline V CDR1 and CDR2: SNHLY, FYNNEI. This CDR3 spans 13 amino acids. Trimming left V 5 bases short and J 5 bases short, with 12 bases between. The CDR3: CASSPLNGETQYF. CDR3 coding DNA: TGTGCCAGCAGTCCCCTGAACGGGGAGACCCAGTACTTC.

A few counts support this clonotype. The chain joins TRBV7-2 to TRBJ2-4; no definite D call. Looked up from germline, CDR1 is SGHTA and CDR2 is FQGNSA. V lost 10 bases and J 1 base, leaving 14 bases between the germline ends. The CDR3 is made up of 14 amino acids. CDR3 loop: CATQIVRAKNIQYF. For the CDR3, the DNA is TGTGCCACCCAGATAGTGCGGGCCAAAAACATTCAGTACTTC.

This clonotype was counted only a few times. This chain uses TRBV6-2 or TRBV6-3 with TRBJ1-1; a possible D gene is TRBD1 (5 bases). CDR3 length equals 18 residues. Germline V gene data show CDR1 as MNHEY and CDR2 as SVGEGT. The V end was cut by 3 bases, the J end by 5 bases, with 25 bases between. The DNA of the CDR3 is TGTGCCAGCAGTTATGAGTTAGGAGAGGACACTCATGGGACTGAAGCTTTCTTT. Translating it yields CASSYELGEDTHGTEAFF.

This sequence joins TRBV24-1 and TRBJ2-1; the match to TRBD2 covers 13 bases. J was trimmed by 9 bases and V by 4 bases; bases with no gene match: 8. Germline lookup yields CDR1 KGHDR and CDR2 SFDVKD. This CDR3 is 16 amino acids long. DNA for the CDR3: TGTGCCACCAGTGACCCTGGACTAGCGGGAGAGGGTGAGCAGTTCTTC. The encoded protein is CATSDPGLAGEGEQFF.

The chain is built from TRBV11-3 and TRBJ2-7; D perhaps matches TRBD2 (6 bases). V lost 0 bases, J lost 3 bases, and 9 bases lay in between. The CDR3 is 14 residues long. Germline V gene lookup returns CDR1 SGHNT and CDR2 YENEEA. The CDR3, as DNA: TGTGCCAGCAGCTTAGAAGCGGGCAACTACGAGCAGTACGTC. This encodes CASSLEAGNYEQYV.

V is TRBV6-5 and J is TRBJ1-3, with 9 bases that match TRBD1. The ends lost 0 bases at V and 4 bases at J; junction bases unmatched: 4. CDR3 size: 16 residues. CDR1 and CDR2 from the germline V gene are MNHEY and SVGAGI. The CDR3 is CASSYSKTGGGNTIYF. CDR3 DNA: TGTGCCAGCAGTTACTCGAAGACAGGGGGAGGAAACACCATATATTTT.

This clonotype was seen only a few times. CDR3 DNA sequence: TGTGCCAGCAGTCAGGTTTTAGGCTCTGGGGCCAACGTCCTGACTTTC. Translating gives CASSQVLGSGANVLTF. The chain combines TRBV5-3 with TRBJ2-6; D ambiguous. TRBV5-3 is classed as an ORF, of uncertain function. This CDR3 spans 16 amino acids. Trimming took 8 bases from V and 0 from J, leaving 15 bases between them.

The chain recombines TRBV3-1 with TRBJ2-3; D may match TRBD1 or TRBD2 (5 bases each). V lost 5 bases, J lost 0 bases, and 15 bases lay in between. There are 16 residues in the CDR3. Per germline, CDR1 LGHDT and CDR2 YNNKEL (reference sequence). CDR3 nucleotides: TGTGCCAGCAGCTCACCGGGACGACCGAGCACAGATACGCAGTATTTT. This encodes CASSSPGRPSTDTQYF.